This T cell receptor (beta chain) was sequenced during a study of neurological immune-mediated disorders. This clonotype has at least ten counts. TCRdb itself ran the 5' RACE reads through MiXCR, one entry per CDR3 protein. The data contain about 27,000 distinct CDR3 sequences, around 21% of them singletons. Trimming pared 0 bases from V and 4 bases from J, leaving 11 bases between. Germline V CDR1 and CDR2: SGDLS, YYNGEE. CDR3 size: 14 residues. The V gene is TRBV9, the J gene TRBJ2-7; possibly TRBD1 or TRBD2 for D (5 bases each). The sequence came from a woman aged 55-69 years in good health. Material: PBMCs. The CDR3 DNA reads as TGTGCCAGCAGCGTAGGGTGGGGGAATTACGAGCAGTACTTC. It codes for CASSVGWGNYEQYF.